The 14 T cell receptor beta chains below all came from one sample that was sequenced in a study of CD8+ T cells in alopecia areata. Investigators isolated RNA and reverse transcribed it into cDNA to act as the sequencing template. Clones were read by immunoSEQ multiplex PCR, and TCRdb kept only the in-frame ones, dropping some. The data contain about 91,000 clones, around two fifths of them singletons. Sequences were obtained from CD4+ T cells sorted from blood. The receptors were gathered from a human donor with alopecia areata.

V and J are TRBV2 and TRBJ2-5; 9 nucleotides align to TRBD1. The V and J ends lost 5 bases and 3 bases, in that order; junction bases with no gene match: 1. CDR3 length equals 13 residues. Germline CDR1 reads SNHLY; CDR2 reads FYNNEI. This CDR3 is CASSWDREETQYF. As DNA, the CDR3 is TGTGCCAGCAGTTGGGACAGGGAAGAGACCCAGTACTTC. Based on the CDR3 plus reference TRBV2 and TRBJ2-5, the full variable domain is EPEVTQTPSHQVTQMGQEVILRCVPISNHLYFYWYRQILGQKVEFLVSFYNNEISEKSEIFDDQFSVERPDGSNFTLKIRSTKLEDSAMYFCASSWDREETQYFGPGTRLLVL.

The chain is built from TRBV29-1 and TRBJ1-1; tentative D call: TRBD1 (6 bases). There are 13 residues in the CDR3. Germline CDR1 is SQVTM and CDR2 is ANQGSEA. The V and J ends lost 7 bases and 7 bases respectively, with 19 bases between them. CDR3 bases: TGCAGCGCCATGGTGAGGGGGGATGGTGAAGCTTTCTTT. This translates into CSAMVRGDGEAFF.

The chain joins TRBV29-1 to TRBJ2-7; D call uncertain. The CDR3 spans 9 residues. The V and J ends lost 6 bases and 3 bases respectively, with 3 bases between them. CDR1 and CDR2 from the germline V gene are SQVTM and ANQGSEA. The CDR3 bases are TGCAGCGTGTACTACGAGCAGTACTTC. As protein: CSVYYEQYF.

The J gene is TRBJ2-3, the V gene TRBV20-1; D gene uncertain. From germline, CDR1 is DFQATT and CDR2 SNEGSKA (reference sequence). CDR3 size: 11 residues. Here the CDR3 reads CSPDSTDTQYF. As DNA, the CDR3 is TGCAGCCCGGACAGCACAGATACGCAGTATTTT.

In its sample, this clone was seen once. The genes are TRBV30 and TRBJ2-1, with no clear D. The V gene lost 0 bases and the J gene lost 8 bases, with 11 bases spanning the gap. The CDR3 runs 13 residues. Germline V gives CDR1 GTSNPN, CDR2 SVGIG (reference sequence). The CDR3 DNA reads TGTGCCTGGAGTGTAATGCTTGCCGATGAGCAGTTCTTC. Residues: CAWSVMLADEQFF.

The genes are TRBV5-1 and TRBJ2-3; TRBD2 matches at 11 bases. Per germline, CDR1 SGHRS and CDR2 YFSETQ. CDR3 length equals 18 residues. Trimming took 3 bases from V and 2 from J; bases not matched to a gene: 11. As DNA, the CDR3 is TGCGCCAGCAGCTCCCGCCGAGGTAGCGGGGGGGACACAGATACGCAGTATTTT. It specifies CASSSRRGSGGDTDTQYF.

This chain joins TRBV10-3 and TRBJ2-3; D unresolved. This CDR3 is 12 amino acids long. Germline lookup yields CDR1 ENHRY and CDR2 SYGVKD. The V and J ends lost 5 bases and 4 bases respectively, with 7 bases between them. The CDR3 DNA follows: TGTGCCATCAGTTCGGCGGCAGATACGCAGTATTTT. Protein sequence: CAISSAADTQYF.

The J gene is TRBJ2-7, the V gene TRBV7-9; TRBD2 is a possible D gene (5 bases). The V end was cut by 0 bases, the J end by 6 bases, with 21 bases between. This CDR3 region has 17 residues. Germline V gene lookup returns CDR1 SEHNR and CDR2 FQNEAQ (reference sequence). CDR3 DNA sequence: TGTGCCAGCAGCTTAGCCCCCACTTTCTCTAGCTGGACCGAGCAGTACTTC. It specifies CASSLAPTFSSWTEQYF.

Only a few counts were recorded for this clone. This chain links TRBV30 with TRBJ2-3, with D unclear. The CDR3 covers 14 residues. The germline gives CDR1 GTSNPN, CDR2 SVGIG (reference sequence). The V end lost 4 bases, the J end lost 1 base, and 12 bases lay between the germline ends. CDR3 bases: TGTGCCTGGACGTTCCTTCAGCGCACAGATACGCAGTATTTT. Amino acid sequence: CAWTFLQRTDTQYF.

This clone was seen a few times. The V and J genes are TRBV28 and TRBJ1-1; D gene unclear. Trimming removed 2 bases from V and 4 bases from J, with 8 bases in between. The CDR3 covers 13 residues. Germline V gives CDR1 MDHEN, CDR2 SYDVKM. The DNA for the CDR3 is TGTGCCAGCAGTTTAGGGCGGACCACTGAAGCTTTCTTT. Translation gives CASSLGRTTEAFF.

The CDR3 sequence: CASSQSGTGPYEQYF. In DNA form, the CDR3 reads TGTGCCAGCAGTCAATCCGGGACAGGGCCTTACGAGCAGTACTTC. The chain recombines TRBV27 with TRBJ2-7; 9 bases line up with TRBD1. The CDR3 has 15 residues. Germline trimming cut 5 bases from V and 4 bases from J; bases unmatched to any gene: 9. Germline CDR1 is MNHEY and CDR2 is SMNVEV (reference sequence).

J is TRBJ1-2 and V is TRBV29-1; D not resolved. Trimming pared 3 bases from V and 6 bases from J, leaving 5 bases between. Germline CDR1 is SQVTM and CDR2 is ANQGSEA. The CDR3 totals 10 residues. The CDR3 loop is CSVDRDGYTF. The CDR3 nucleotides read TGCAGCGTTGACAGAGATGGCTACACCTTC.

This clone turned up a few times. CDR3 residues: CAWKGQETQYF. CDR3 in DNA: TGTGCCTGGAAGGGACAAGAGACCCAGTACTTC. The chain uses TRBV30 and TRBJ2-5; no reliable D call. The CDR3 loop spans 11 amino acids. With 4 bases removed from V and 2 bases from J, the gap between germline ends came to 5 bases. Germline CDR1 and CDR2: GTSNPN and SVGIG (reference sequence).

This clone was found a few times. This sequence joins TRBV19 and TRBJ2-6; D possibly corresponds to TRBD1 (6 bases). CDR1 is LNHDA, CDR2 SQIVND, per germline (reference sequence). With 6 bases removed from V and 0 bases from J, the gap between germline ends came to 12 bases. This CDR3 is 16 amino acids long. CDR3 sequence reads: CASSTARGSGANVLTF. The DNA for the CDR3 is TGTGCCAGTAGCACAGCCAGGGGCTCTGGGGCCAACGTCCTGACTTTC.